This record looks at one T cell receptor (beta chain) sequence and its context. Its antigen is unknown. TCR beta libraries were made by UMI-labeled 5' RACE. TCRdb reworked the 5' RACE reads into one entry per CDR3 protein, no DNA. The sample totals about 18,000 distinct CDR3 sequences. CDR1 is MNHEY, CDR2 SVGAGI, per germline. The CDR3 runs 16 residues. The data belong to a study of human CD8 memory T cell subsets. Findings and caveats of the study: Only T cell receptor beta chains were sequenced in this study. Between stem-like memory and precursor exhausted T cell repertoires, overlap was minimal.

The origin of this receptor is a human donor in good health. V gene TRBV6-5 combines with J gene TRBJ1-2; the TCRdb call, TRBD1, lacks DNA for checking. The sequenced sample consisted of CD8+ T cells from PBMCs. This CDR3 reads CASSYSPTGVYYGYTF.